Below are 32 T cell receptor beta chains sequenced from a single sample in a study of radiotherapy plus CTLA-4 blockade in lung cancer. Libraries were prepared by immunoSEQ multiplex PCR; TCRdb keeps only in-frame clonotypes and omits some of them. This table has more than 90,000 clones, roughly 88% appearing once. This specimen was peripheral blood, taken from a patient treated with radiotherapy plus ipilimumab. These receptors all stem from a human donor with non-small cell lung cancer that progressed on radiotherapy plus ipilimumab.

The chain employs TRBV12-5 and TRBJ1-1, with a weak D call TRBD1 (5 bases). Germline V gene sequence: CDR1 LGHNT, CDR2 FRNRAP. V was pared by 5 bases and J by 1 base, with 14 bases between. CDR3 length equals 15 residues. CDR3 loop: CASGRRGTKNTEAFF. Here the CDR3 DNA reads TGTGCTAGTGGTCGAAGGGGAACGAAGAACACTGAAGCTTTCTTT.

The chain has TRBV6-5 and TRBJ2-7, with D uncertain. Per the germline V gene, CDR1 is MNHEY and CDR2 is SVGAGI. V gave up 5 bases and J gave up 5 bases, with 13 bases separating them. This CDR3 contains 13 residues. The CDR3 here is CASSLTHGDEQYF. For the CDR3, the DNA is TGTGCCAGCAGTCTTACCCATGGGGACGAGCAGTACTTC.

This clone came up a few times. The chain carries TRBV28 and TRBJ1-5; TRBD1 agrees at 7 bases. There are 16 residues in the CDR3. Germline V CDR1 and CDR2: MDHEN, SYDVKM. J gave up 0 bases and V 6 bases, and 8 bases lay outside the gene matches. The CDR3 DNA sequence: TGTGCCAGCAGACAGGGGATGGGCACTAGCAATCAGCCCCAGCATTTT. Translation gives CASRQGMGTSNQPQHF.

This sequence joins TRBV5-1 and TRBJ2-7; D perhaps matches TRBD1 (5 bases). V was clipped by 4 bases and J by 3 bases, with 14 bases between them. The germline V gene has CDR1 SGHRS and CDR2 YFSETQ. The CDR3 length is 14 residues. The CDR3 region has the DNA TGCGCCAGCAGCCTACGGCCCGACAGCTACGAGCAGTACTTC. Translating gives CASSLRPDSYEQYF.

The gene calls are TRBV2 and TRBJ1-1; the D gene is possibly TRBD1 (6 bases). In germline, CDR1 is SNHLY, CDR2 FYNNEI. CDR3 length: 12 residues. V was cut by 9 bases and J by 8 bases, with 16 bases left in between. CDR3 amino acids: CARGVADREAFF. DNA of the CDR3: TGTGCCAGGGGGGTCGCGGACAGAGAAGCTTTCTTT.

The chain joins TRBV6-5 to TRBJ1-2, with 8 bases that match TRBD1. Unmatched junction bases numbered 10, after V lost 0 bases and J lost 7 bases. Per the germline V gene, CDR1 is MNHEY and CDR2 is SVGAGI. There are 16 residues in the CDR3. CDR3 sequence reads: CASSYSGLGTGGGYTF. In DNA, the CDR3 is TGTGCCAGCAGTTACTCGGGCCTTGGGACAGGTGGTGGCTACACCTTC.

The chain has TRBV11-3 and TRBJ2-7; maybe TRBD2 (5 bases). Germline CDR1 SGHNT, CDR2 YENEEA. The CDR3 runs 12 residues. With 1 base removed from V and 7 bases from J, the gap between germline ends came to 8 bases. DNA for the CDR3: TGTGCCAGCAGCTTAGGGGAGTGGGAGCAGTACTTC. It yields the protein CASSLGEWEQYF. Full variable domain (remainder filled in from reference TRBV11-3 and TRBJ2-7): EAGVVQSPRYKIIEKKQPVAFWCNPISGHNTLYWYLQNLGQGPELLIRYENEEAVDDSQLPKDRFSAERLKGVDSTLKIQPAELGDSAVYLCASSLGEWEQYFGPGTRLTVT.

The rearrangement links TRBV5-1 to TRBJ1-5; tentatively, D is TRBD1 (5 bases). Germline values: CDR1 SGHRS, CDR2 YFSETQ. The CDR3 length is 16 residues. V was cut by 3 bases and J by 1 base, with 14 bases left in between. The CDR3 loop is CASSSVNRGSNQPQHF. The DNA of the CDR3 is TGCGCCAGCAGCTCCGTCAATAGGGGAAGCAATCAGCCCCAGCATTTT.

The V gene is TRBV19, the J gene TRBJ1-1, with TRBD1 as a possible D gene (6 bases). This CDR3 is 15 amino acids long. The germline gives CDR1 LNHDA, CDR2 SQIVND (reference sequence). V dropped 4 bases and J dropped 4 bases, with 16 bases sitting between them. The CDR3, as DNA: TGTGCCAGTAGTAAACCACAGGGCCCGTCCACTGAAGCTTTCTTT. It translates to CASSKPQGPSTEAFF.

CDR3 DNA: TGCGCCAGCAGCTTGCAGGGACCCCTGACTTATGGCTACACCTTC. Amino acid sequence: CASSLQGPLTYGYTF. V and J are TRBV5-1 and TRBJ1-2; D is possibly TRBD1 (5 bases). The CDR3 sequence is 15 residues long. Germline V CDR1 and CDR2: SGHRS, YFSETQ. The V gene lost 1 base and the J gene lost 5 bases, with 15 bases spanning the gap.

J is TRBJ2-1 and V is TRBV10-3; tentative D call: TRBD2 (5 bases). This CDR3 has 12 residues. Germline CDR1 reads ENHRY; CDR2 reads SYGVKD. Trimming stripped 10 bases from V and 8 bases from J, with 15 bases between. CDR3 in DNA: TGTGCCACGAGCCCCGGCGGGCATGAGCAGTTCTTC. It encodes CATSPGGHEQFF.

The rearrangement uses TRBV10-3 and TRBJ1-1, with D possibly TRBD1 on 6 matching bases. The CDR3 sequence is 12 residues long. Germline assignment: CDR1 ENHRY and CDR2 SYGVKD. The V end was cut by 3 bases, the J end by 6 bases, with 8 bases between. The CDR3 here is CAISEGGAEAFF. CDR3 sequence (DNA): TGTGCCATCAGTGAAGGGGGGGCTGAAGCTTTCTTT.

This clone was detected only once. The chain uses TRBV14 and TRBJ2-7; perhaps TRBD1 as D (5 bases). Germline CDR1 is SGHDN and CDR2 is FVKESK. V was cut by 0 bases and J by 6 bases, with 9 bases left in between. This CDR3 has 13 amino acids. The CDR3 DNA follows: TGTGCCAGCAGCCAAGAACTCCAGGGCGAGCAGTACTTC. The encoded protein is CASSQELQGEQYF.

This rearrangement joins TRBV9 to TRBJ2-5; D may match TRBD1 or TRBD2 (5 bases each). The V end was cut by 0 bases, the J end by 4 bases, with 19 bases between. The germline gives CDR1 SGDLS, CDR2 YYNGEE. The CDR3 covers 17 residues. The chain's CDR3 is CASSVASATAGGETQYF. The CDR3 DNA sequence: TGTGCCAGCAGCGTAGCTTCCGCGACGGCTGGGGGAGAGACCCAGTACTTC.

This clone was recorded once. The chain employs TRBV28 and TRBJ2-7, with 11 bases identical to TRBD1. J lost 2 bases, V lost 7 bases, and 7 bases had no gene match. CDR3 length: 15 residues. Germline lookup yields CDR1 MDHEN and CDR2 SYDVKM. CDR3 sequence reads: CASKVGTGGTYEQYF. The CDR3 nucleotides read TGTGCCAGCAAGGTGGGGACAGGGGGAACCTACGAGCAGTACTTC.

The chain uses TRBV19 and TRBJ1-2, with D hard to call. CDR1 and CDR2 (germline): LNHDA, SQIVND (reference sequence). CDR3 length: 14 residues. V gave up 0 bases and J gave up 4 bases, with 9 bases separating them. In DNA form, the CDR3 reads TGTGCCAGTAGTATAGAGCAAGGGATCTATGGCTACACCTTC. It translates to CASSIEQGIYGYTF.

This sequence joins TRBV5-1 and TRBJ2-7, with 11 bases fitting TRBD2. After removal of 1 base from V and 2 bases from J, the junction contained 2 bases not matched to a gene. Germline CDR1 is SGHRS and CDR2 is YFSETQ. The CDR3 covers 15 residues. The CDR3 DNA is TGCGCCAGCAGCTTGACTAGCGGGAGTACCTACGAGCAGTACTTC. Translated, it gives CASSLTSGSTYEQYF.

The chain couples TRBV18 to TRBJ1-4; D gene unclear. Germline CDR1 and CDR2: KGHSH and LQKENI. Trimming pared 5 bases from V and 2 bases from J, leaving 3 bases between. CDR3 length equals 12 residues. The chain's CDR3 is CASSSTNEKLFF. Here the CDR3 DNA reads TGTGCCAGCTCAAGTACTAATGAAAAACTGTTTTTT.

The CDR3 is CASSESQVPGANVLTF. CDR3 nucleotides: TGTGCCAGCAGTGAAAGCCAGGTACCTGGGGCCAACGTCCTGACTTTC. The gene calls are TRBV2 and TRBJ2-6; D remains unclear. Trimming took 2 bases from V and 2 from J, leaving 10 bases between them. This CDR3 is 16 amino acids long. The germline gives CDR1 SNHLY, CDR2 FYNNEI.

The V and J genes are TRBV2 and TRBJ1-1; possibly TRBD1 for D (6 bases). This CDR3 has 16 amino acids. From germline, CDR1 is SNHLY and CDR2 FYNNEI. The V end lost 3 bases, the J end lost 5 bases, and 19 bases lay between the germline ends. The CDR3 bases are TGTGCCAGCAGTGATTCACAGGGAGGAGGTTGGACTGAAGCTTTCTTT. Amino acids: CASSDSQGGGWTEAFF.

CDR3 loop: CASSHGTSGSPQETQYF. CDR3 coding DNA: TGCGCCAGCAGCCACGGGACTAGCGGGAGTCCTCAAGAGACCCAGTACTTC. The V and J genes are TRBV5-1 and TRBJ2-5; 14 nucleotides line up with TRBD2. Germline V gene sequence: CDR1 SGHRS, CDR2 YFSETQ. V lost 4 bases, J lost 2 bases, and 7 bases stayed unmatched. The length of the CDR3 is 17 residues.

The chain combines TRBV9 with TRBJ2-3; D possibly corresponds to TRBD2 (5 bases). This CDR3 contains 15 residues. Per germline, CDR1 SGDLS and CDR2 YYNGEE. V was trimmed by 6 bases and J by 0 bases, leaving 14 bases between them. In DNA, the CDR3 is TGTGCCAGCACCAGTAGTGGCGGGAGCACAGATACGCAGTATTTT. It specifies CASTSSGGSTDTQYF. The full variable domain, rest sourced from reference TRBV9 and TRBJ2-3, is DSGVTQTPKHLITATGQRVTLRCSPRSGDLSVYWYQQSLDQGLQFLIQYYNGEERAKGNILERFSAQQFPDLHSELNLSSLELGDSALYFCASTSSGGSTDTQYFGPGTRLTVL.

Only a few counts were recorded for this clone. The V and J genes are TRBV6-6 and TRBJ2-3; D unclear. V was clipped by 5 bases and J by 1 base, with 4 bases between them. The CDR3 extends over 12 amino acids. CDR1 and CDR2 (germline): MNHNY, SVGAGI (reference sequence). The CDR3 coding sequence is TGTGCCAGCAGTGGACGCACAGATACGCAGTATTTT. It specifies CASSGRTDTQYF.

The count of this clone is one. The chain carries TRBV6-1 and TRBJ2-7; D uncertain. With 5 bases removed from V and 5 bases from J, the gap between germline ends came to 10 bases. The CDR3 is made up of 12 amino acids. Looked up from germline, CDR1 is MNHNS and CDR2 is SASEGT. The CDR3 spells CASSKTPDEQYF. CDR3 sequence (DNA): TGTGCCAGCAGTAAGACCCCCGACGAGCAGTACTTC.

This clone was found a few times. This chain connects TRBV10-3 to TRBJ2-7, with D hard to call. Germline CDR1 ENHRY, CDR2 SYGVKD. The CDR3 is 13 amino acids. Trimming left V 2 bases short and J 3 bases short, with 8 bases between. CDR3 sequence reads: CAISEPLRYEQYF. CDR3 bases: TGTGCCATCAGTGAGCCCTTACGCTACGAGCAGTACTTC.

The sample holds one count of this clone. The chain uses TRBV15 and TRBJ1-3, with 7 nucleotides matching TRBD1. The CDR3 consists of 15 residues. J gave up 7 bases and V 0 bases, and 6 bases lay outside the gene matches. Germline loops: CDR1 LNHNV, CDR2 YYDKDF (reference sequence). CDR3 amino acids: CATSRDTTGANTIYF. CDR3 in DNA: TGTGCCACCAGCAGAGATACCACAGGGGCTAACACCATATATTTT.

This chain joins TRBV19 and TRBJ2-7; TRBD1 matches 7 bases. The V segment lost 5 bases and the J segment 5 bases; nucleotides outside the gene matches: 18. The germline gives CDR1 LNHDA, CDR2 SQIVND (reference sequence). The CDR3 has 17 amino acids. The CDR3, as DNA: TGTGCCAGTAGTGCCCGATTCGACAGGGTAACTCAGGACGAGCAGTACTTC. Its translation is CASSARFDRVTQDEQYF.

The chain has TRBV27 and TRBJ2-7; 10 bases agree with TRBD1. Germline-derived CDR1 and CDR2 are MNHEY and SMNVEV (reference sequence). This CDR3 spans 14 amino acids. V dropped 8 bases and J dropped 1; count of bases not matched to a gene: 5. The CDR3 protein is CASARDRGSYEQYF. DNA of the CDR3: TGTGCCAGCGCAAGGGACAGGGGATCCTACGAGCAGTACTTC.

The genes are TRBV2 and TRBJ1-5, with D maybe TRBD1 (5 bases). The CDR3 totals 16 residues. V lost 6 bases, J lost 4 bases, and 19 bases lay in between. Germline lookup yields CDR1 SNHLY and CDR2 FYNNEI. As DNA, the CDR3 is TGTGCCAGCAGACGGGACTCAAGGGAGGGGAATCAGCCCCAGCATTTT. Protein product: CASRRDSREGNQPQHF.

The rearrangement joins TRBV5-5 to TRBJ1-3; D gene unclear. Trimming shortened V by 4 bases and J by 4 bases, and 9 bases separated the two germline ends. The CDR3 length is 13 residues. CDR1 is SGHKS and CDR2 is YYEKEE in the germline V gene (reference sequence). CDR3 sequence (DNA): TGTGCCAGCAGCCTGGTCTCCGGAAACACCATATATTTT. This gives the protein CASSLVSGNTIYF.

For the CDR3, the DNA is TGCAGCTCTAGGGGGACAAGTAAAGACTCTGGAAACACCATATATTTT. Amino acid sequence: CSSRGTSKDSGNTIYF. This chain links TRBV29-1 with TRBJ1-3, with D tentatively TRBD1 (6 bases). This CDR3 comprises 16 residues. Trimming stripped 8 bases from V and 0 bases from J, with 20 bases between. Germline assignment: CDR1 SQVTM and CDR2 ANQGSEA.

This sequence joins TRBV6-1 and TRBJ1-4, with TRBD1 identical over 10 bases. Germline V CDR1 and CDR2: MNHNS, SASEGT. The CDR3 sequence is 14 residues long. The V segment lost 6 bases and the J segment 8 bases; nucleotides outside the gene matches: 6. CDR3 in amino acids: CASRKTGGAEKLFF. The CDR3 DNA is TGTGCCAGCAGAAAGACAGGGGGCGCCGAAAAACTGTTTTTT.